This T cell receptor beta chain appears in the sequencing data of a study of Ad26.COV2.S vaccination and SARS-CoV-2 variants. On the study more broadly: The donor was enrolled in the Ad26.COV2.S arm of the COV1001 trial.

Study conclusions and caveats: Vaccine and placebo recipients had similar non-spike TCR breadth. Reportedly, spike-specific CD8+ and CD4+ T cell responses achieved substantial breadth once vaccination had taken place.

V gave up 6 bases and J gave up 2 bases, with 15 bases separating them. Germline lookup yields CDR1 ENHRY and CDR2 SYGVKD. CDR3 length: 15 amino acids. On this clone itself: The antigen is undetermined.

Sequenced by immunoSEQ multiplex PCR; TCRdb stores in-frame clones only, minus some. This sample has about 320,000 clones, with 85% found just once. Indicated treatment: around 19 received Ad26.COV2.S at low or high dose, single or two shots; about 5 received placebo; per-sample allocation not given. Specimen acquisition occurred on day 63 following the initial vaccine or placebo injection. What was given as vaccine was an Ad26 vector encoding Wuhan-strain SARS-CoV-2 spike. This TCR was sampled from a person between 18 and 65 years old who received the Ad26.COV2.S COVID-19 vaccine or a placebo. This specimen consisted of peripheral blood, obtained in a trial of Ad26.COV2.S vaccine versus placebo. The chain carries TRBV10-3 and TRBJ2-3; D is possibly TRBD2 (6 bases). In DNA, the CDR3 is TGTGCCATCAGCGCTGGGGGACTGCTCACAGATACGCAGTATTTT. It codes for CAISAGGLLTDTQYF.